Listed below are T cell receptor beta chains from one sample, sequenced in a study of T cell repertoires in cytomegalovirus infection. TCRdb re-derived calls from the reads in MiXCR, one entry per CDR3 protein. The table has 350,000 to 500,000 distinct CDR3 sequences, approximately 32% seen once; the top ten hold roughly an eighth. Material for sequencing was PBMCs. The receptors were gathered from a human donor in good health (CMV status not recorded). Some clones in this sample may be carry-over from other donors' samples. The CDR3 runs from the conserved cysteine through the conserved F or W. A D gene is named only where the DNA matches it firmly. Clone sizes are given selectively: once, few, many, or a class where the clone is expanded.

v_gene	d_gene	abundance	j_gene	CDR3aa	CDR3nt
TRBV23-1	TRBD2	few	TRBJ2-2	CASNPQPPAGTSGGTGELFF	TGCGCCAGCAATCCTCAACCTCCGGCGGGGACTAGCGGGGGCACCGGGGAGCTGTTTTTT
TRBV30	NA	few	TRBJ2-3	CAWSVGWRARRPSTDTQYF	TGTGCCTGGAGTGTGGGATGGCGGGCGAGACGTCCTAGCACAGATACGCAGTATTTT
TRBV7-8	NA	NA	TRBJ2-5	CASSLVPPAHIRAKETQYF	TGTGCCAGCAGCTTAGTCCCCCCCGCCCACATCAGGGCTAAAGAGACCCAGTACTTC
TRBV7-9	NA	NA	TRBJ1-1	CASSRRGADAFF	TGTGCCAGCAGCCGAAGGGGGGCTGACGCTTTCTTT
TRBV7-2	TRBD1	few	TRBJ2-7	CASRSGQAYEQYF	TGTGCCAGCAGGTCCGGACAGGCCTACGAGCAGTACTTC
TRBV12-3/TRBV12-4	TRBD1	NA	TRBJ2-1	CAPDRGKNEQFF	TGTGCACCCGACAGGGGGAAAAATGAGCAGTTCTTC
TRBV12-3/TRBV12-4	NA	few	TRBJ1-5	CASSSPPGWYSNQPQHF	TGTGCCAGCAGTTCGCCCCCAGGGTGGTATAGCAATCAGCCCCAGCATTTT
TRBV12-3/TRBV12-4	TRBD1	few	TRBJ1-5	CASSWTGGQPQHF	TGTGCCAGCAGCTGGACAGGGGGGCAGCCCCAGCATTTT
TRBV5-5	NA	few	TRBJ1-2	CASSLEGDGRGYTF	TGTGCCAGCAGCTTGGAGGGGGATGGTAGAGGCTACACCTTC
TRBV2	TRBD2	few	TRBJ2-2	CASSPRGGGTGELFF	TGTGCCAGCAGTCCGAGGGGCGGGGGCACCGGGGAGCTGTTTTTT
TRBV7-6	TRBD1	many	TRBJ2-3	CASSLAGTGSWDTQYF	TGTGCCAGCAGCTTAGCCGGGACAGGGTCGTGGGATACGCAGTATTTT
TRBV4-2	TRBD2	NA	TRBJ2-3	CASSPRGGTDTQYF	TGTGCCAGCAGCCCCCGGGGGGGCACAGATACGCAGTATTTT
TRBV4-3	NA	once	TRBJ1-2	CASSQDQRGGAYGYTF	TGCGCCAGCAGCCAAGATCAGAGGGGGGGGGCCTATGGCTACACCTTC
TRBV20-1	TRBD1	NA	TRBJ1-2	CSAPQGQGGFYGYTF	TGCAGTGCTCCCCAGGGACAGGGCGGATTCTATGGCTACACCTTC
TRBV19	NA	few	TRBJ1-1	CASSIMWGANTEAFF	TGTGCCAGTAGTATTATGTGGGGGGCTAACACTGAAGCTTTCTTT
TRBV7-2	NA	many	TRBJ1-1	CASSQPRTGPNTEAFF	TGTGCCAGCAGCCAACCCCGTACAGGGCCGAACACTGAAGCTTTCTTT